Included here is one TCR beta chain sequence, with context. Its target is not known. The source of the sample is a study of OX40 agonist ivuxolimab in advanced cancers. In the study overall: Cancers in dose escalation were hepatocellular, melanoma, renal cell and head and neck. Antecedent anti-PD-1, anti-PD-L1 or anti-CTLA-4 therapy was permissible, with roughly 36% having received some. Patients achieving partial responses numbered three: one hepatocellular carcinoma case and two cutaneous melanoma cases.

Method: immunoSEQ multiplex PCR; TCRdb's copy keeps in-frame clones and lacks some. The repertoire holds roughly 79,000 clones, with 75% to 95% as singletons. Study conclusions and caveats: Those patients achieving a partial response at 0.1-3.0 mg/kg showed among the lowest clonal expansion.

V lost 0 bases and J 10 bases, leaving 15 bases between the germline ends. The CDR3 contains 15 residues. CDR1 and CDR2 (germline): MNHNS, SASEGT. The sample was CD4+ or CD8+ T cells sorted from blood, taken in a trial of the OX40 agonist ivuxolimab. The sequence was collected from an adult with an advanced solid tumor such as melanoma, head and neck, liver or kidney cancer. The chain couples TRBV6-1 to TRBJ2-2; maybe TRBD1 (6 bases). The CDR3 sequence is CASSEASGHALELFF. CDR3 coding DNA: TGTGCCAGCAGTGAAGCCTCGGGACACGCCTTGGAGCTGTTTTTT.